The entry that follows covers one T cell receptor (beta chain) sequence. The assay was immunoSEQ multiplex PCR, and TCRdb's table has in-frame clones only and misses some. The sample contains about 92,000 clones, around 90% of which appear only once. The data are from a study of T cell responses to AZD1222 COVID-19 vaccine. Germline V lookup: CDR1 SGHAT, CDR2 FQNNGV. This CDR3 has 15 residues. Deletions cut 4 bases from V and 2 bases from J, with 14 bases between. The clonotype originates from an adult in good health. The sample consisted of peripheral blood, taken on day 0 of AZD1222 vaccination. This rearrangement joins TRBV11-2 to TRBJ2-5; tentatively, D is TRBD2 (7 bases). In DNA, the CDR3 is TGTGCCAGCAGCTGGGGGGGGCGGCTTCAAGAGACCCAGTACTTC. Translating gives CASSWGGRLQETQYF.